This entry is about one T cell receptor beta chain. This record comes from a study of control samples from healthy donors and cancer patients. This CDR3 has 17 amino acids. The germline gives CDR1 ENHRY, CDR2 SYGVKD. Trimming shortened V by 10 bases and J by 5 bases, and 27 bases separated the two germline ends. The assay was immunoSEQ multiplex PCR, and TCRdb's table has in-frame clones only and misses some. In the table there are around 80,000 clones, over 90% of which are singletons. The receptor comes from a woman aged 25 to 45 in good health. V gene TRBV10-3 combines with J gene TRBJ1-3, with D tentatively TRBD1 (5 bases). The material sequenced was blood. For the CDR3, the DNA is TGTGCCACCAAAGGGGATACCACGAGGGACCCTCGAAACACCATATATTTT. Translation: CATKGDTTRDPRNTIYF.